This TCR beta chain emerged from a study of blood T cells in healthy people across ages. The CDR3 is 14 amino acids. The V and J ends lost 6 bases and 7 bases respectively, with 13 bases between them. The germline V gene has CDR1 MNHEY and CDR2 SMNVEV (reference sequence). In this sample, this clonotype turned up a few times. Together with a sample-barcoded 5' primer, a J-beta primer mix was included in a second PCR lasting about 6 to 12 cycles. TCRdb processed the 5' RACE reads anew with MiXCR; each CDR3 protein has one entry. Of approximately 1,000,000 distinct CDR3 sequences in the sample, around 45% were seen once.

Input material: blood. This chain joins TRBV27 and TRBJ1-6; possibly TRBD1 for D (6 bases). This TCR was recovered from a woman aged 60-75 years in good health. CDR3 DNA: TGTGCCAGCAGAGGGGGTCTGGGGAATTCACCCCTCCACTTT. The encoded protein is CASRGGLGNSPLHF.